This T cell receptor beta chain was profiled in a study of human T cells and chemical hapten exposure. TCRdb reanalysed the RACE reads using MiXCR and keeps one entry per CDR3 protein. The sample records roughly 150,000 distinct CDR3 sequences, 28% being singletons. Notes on the study in general: Sensitizing with DPC caused no change in TCRs above 1 in 1000 frequency. Patch test score was positively correlated with the counts of PT1 expanded TCRs.

The CDR3 covers 12 residues. The junction had 4 bases not matched to a gene; V was cut back by 4 bases and J by 9 bases. Germline V gene lookup returns CDR1 SNHLY and CDR2 FYNNEI. This clonotype was observed a few times. Its antigen is not known. This sample's time point: patch test 3, about 24 weeks after DPC sensitization. Treatment indicated: therapeutic diphenylcyclopropenone sensitization with weekly scalp DPC. Each patch-test visit's blood sample preceded patch application. The receptor comes from a woman aged 18 to 35 with alopecia areata. Some clones in this sample may be carry-over from other donors' samples. The sequences come from whole blood, collected in connection with sensitization to the hapten diphenylcyclopropenone (DPC). The V call is TRBV2, the J call TRBJ2-3, with 7 bases lining up with TRBD2. DNA for the CDR3: TGTGCCAGCAGTGGGACTAGTGTCACGCAGTATTTT. Its translation is CASSGTSVTQYF.